These 26 T cell receptor beta chains were all obtained from the same sample, sequenced in a study of blood T cell repertoires in COVID-19. Assay: immunoSEQ multiplex PCR; the TCRdb copy retains only in-frame clones and omits some. The sample lists 87,000 or so clones; roughly 91% were seen once. The sequenced sample was peripheral blood. The receptors here all came from a woman aged 80 or over with acute or convalescent COVID-19.

The gene calls are TRBV11-1 and TRBJ2-5, with TRBD1 matching 9 bases. V dropped 7 bases and J dropped 0; count of bases not matched to a gene: 6. This CDR3 contains 15 residues. Germline lookup yields CDR1 SGHAT and CDR2 FQDESV (reference sequence). CDR3 protein: CASTHRGPHQETQYF. For the CDR3, the DNA is TGTGCCAGCACTCACAGGGGGCCTCACCAAGAGACCCAGTACTTC.

This chain's CDR3 is CASSEKRGNTIYF. The CDR3 nucleotides read TGTGCCAGTAGTGAAAAGAGGGGAAACACCATATATTTT. The genes are TRBV19 and TRBJ1-3; D unclear. Germline CDR1 and CDR2: LNHDA and SQIVND (reference sequence). This CDR3 is 13 amino acids long. V gave up 5 bases and J gave up 4 bases, with 9 bases separating them.

The chain couples TRBV15 to TRBJ2-2; D perhaps matches TRBD1 (6 bases). The V gene lost 5 bases and the J gene lost 3 bases, with 13 bases spanning the gap. The CDR3 is 15 residues long. Germline CDR1 and CDR2: LNHNV and YYDKDF (reference sequence). CDR3 nucleotides: TGTGCCACCAGCCCCGGCTCAGGGGACACCGGGGAGCTGTTTTTT. Translating it yields CATSPGSGDTGELFF.

This clone was found a few times. This chain connects TRBV19 to TRBJ1-6; the D gene is possibly TRBD1 (5 bases). Germline CDR1 LNHDA, CDR2 SQIVND (reference sequence). V shed 2 bases and J shed 7 bases, with 12 bases lying between them. The CDR3 contains 15 residues. As DNA, the CDR3 is TGTGCCAGTAGTATAAGTGGCAGGGTAAATTCACCCCTCCACTTT. Amino acid sequence: CASSISGRVNSPLHF.

The rearrangement joins TRBV28 to TRBJ1-1; D is possibly TRBD1 (6 bases). Between the trimmed V and J ends, which lost 10 bases and 4 bases, there was a span of 16 bases. The CDR3 spans 13 residues. Germline CDR1 MDHEN, CDR2 SYDVKM. The CDR3 protein is CATGGGEGTEAFF. The CDR3 DNA is TGTGCCACGGGGGGCGGGGAAGGCACTGAAGCTTTCTTT.

The J gene is TRBJ2-1, the V gene TRBV10-3, with 8 bases aligning to TRBD2. V was pared by 6 bases and J by 5 bases, with 6 bases of the junction left unmatched. The CDR3 runs to 14 residues. Germline V gene data show CDR1 as ENHRY and CDR2 as SYGVKD. In DNA form, the CDR3 reads TGTGCCATCAGAACTAGCGGAAACGACAATGAGCAGTTCTTC. As protein: CAIRTSGNDNEQFF.

The V and J genes are TRBV27 and TRBJ2-7, with D possibly TRBD2 on 5 matching bases. V dropped 2 bases and J dropped 0 bases, with 5 bases sitting between them. CDR3 length: 13 amino acids. Per the germline V gene, CDR1 is MNHEY and CDR2 is SMNVEV (reference sequence). This chain's CDR3 is CASSLSGSYEQYF. Written as DNA, the CDR3 is TGTGCCAGCAGTTTAAGCGGCTCCTACGAGCAGTACTTC.

The gene calls are TRBV28 and TRBJ1-2, with D tentatively TRBD1 (6 bases). Between the trimmed V and J ends, which lost 4 bases and 6 bases, there was a span of 18 bases. This CDR3 is 15 amino acids long. Germline CDR1 and CDR2: MDHEN and SYDVKM. CDR3 sequence: CASSSPGQISDGYTF. Written as DNA, the CDR3 is TGTGCCAGCAGTTCCCCGGGACAAATTAGTGATGGCTACACCTTC.

V and J are TRBV19 and TRBJ1-2, with TRBD1 matching 10 bases. The CDR3 loop spans 18 amino acids. Germline lookup yields CDR1 LNHDA and CDR2 SQIVND (reference sequence). Losses at the gene ends were 3 bases for V and 8 bases for J; bases not matched to a gene: 18. In nucleotides, the CDR3 is TGTGCCAGTAGTATGGTTGGGGGACAGGGGACGTCTCAAGGCGGCTACACCTTC. This sequence encodes CASSMVGGQGTSQGGYTF. The whole variable domain, remainder taken from reference TRBV19 and TRBJ1-2, is DGGITQSPKYLFRKEGQNVTLSCEQNLNHDAMYWYRQDPGQGLRLIYYSQIVNDFQKGDIAEGYSVSREKKESFPLTVTSAQKNPTAFYLCASSMVGGQGTSQGGYTFGSGTRLTVV.

The V gene is TRBV18, the J gene TRBJ2-7; the D is unclear. The CDR3 runs 11 residues. Germline V gives CDR1 KGHSH, CDR2 LQKENI. V was cut by 3 bases and J by 5 bases, with 5 bases left in between. CDR3 sequence: CASSPKHEQYF. For the CDR3, the DNA is TGTGCCAGCTCACCGAAGCACGAGCAGTACTTC.

As DNA, the CDR3 is TGTGCCAGCAGTCCAGGACTCAAAAAGTCTGGGGCCAACGTCCTGACTTTC. Its protein is CASSPGLKKSGANVLTF. The chain couples TRBV6-6 to TRBJ2-6; D perhaps matches TRBD2 (5 bases). The germline CDR1 and CDR2 sequences are MNHNY and SVGAGI (reference sequence). There are 17 residues in the CDR3. The V end was cut by 5 bases, the J end by 1 base, with 15 bases between.

The CDR3 DNA reads as TGTGCCAGCAGCTTAGCGCGGGGGCGGACTCAATTCCTTCTCTACGAGCAGTACTTC. Residues: CASSLARGRTQFLLYEQYF. The chain uses TRBV7-2 and TRBJ2-7; a possible D gene is TRBD2 (7 bases). V lost 0 bases to trimming and J lost 3 bases, with 24 bases between them. Germline-derived CDR1 and CDR2 are SGHTA and FQGNSA. CDR3 length: 19 amino acids.

The chain combines TRBV6-2 or TRBV6-3 with TRBJ1-5, with D tentatively TRBD1 (6 bases). Germline values: CDR1 MNHEY, CDR2 SVGEGT. The V end lost 5 bases, the J end lost 5 bases, and 16 bases lay between the germline ends. The CDR3 loop spans 15 amino acids. The CDR3 protein is CASSDPQGRHQPQHF. CDR3 DNA sequence: TGTGCCAGCAGTGACCCCCAGGGGCGCCATCAGCCCCAGCATTTT.

The rearrangement joins TRBV6-5 to TRBJ1-2, with a weak D call TRBD1 (6 bases). The CDR3 has 16 amino acids. Per the germline V gene, CDR1 is MNHEY and CDR2 is SVGAGI. V dropped 2 bases and J dropped 4 bases, with 17 bases sitting between them. CDR3 DNA sequence: TGTGCCAGCAGTTACGTCCGGACAGATTCCTTCTATGGCTACACCTTC. Translated, it gives CASSYVRTDSFYGYTF.

The V and J genes are TRBV30 and TRBJ1-1, with a tentative D call TRBD1 (6 bases). Germline lookup yields CDR1 GTSNPN and CDR2 SVGIG (reference sequence). The CDR3 contains 13 residues. V was clipped by 4 bases and J by 2 bases, with 11 bases between them. The CDR3 DNA reads as TGTGCCTGGACGAGGGGGACAAACACTGAAGCTTTCTTT. Translation: CAWTRGTNTEAFF.

V is TRBV6-5 and J is TRBJ1-4; D might be TRBD1 (5 bases). Germline V gene lookup returns CDR1 MNHEY and CDR2 SVGAGI. Trimming took off 0 bases at V and 11 bases at J, with 10 bases between the two ends. This CDR3 is built from 13 residues. CDR3 DNA: TGTGCCAGCAGTTACTCGACTGGGGGGAAACTGTTTTTT. Its translation is CASSYSTGGKLFF.

V gene TRBV19 combines with J gene TRBJ2-3, with 8 bases aligning to TRBD1. V shed 5 bases, J shed 4 bases, and the junction held 8 bases outside the gene matches. There are 15 residues in the CDR3. Germline assignment: CDR1 LNHDA and CDR2 SQIVND (reference sequence). The CDR3 DNA follows: TGTGCCAGTAGTTCACGACAGGGGCGGGCAGATACGCAGTATTTT. Its translation: CASSSRQGRADTQYF.

This clone showed up just once. The rearrangement links TRBV19 to TRBJ2-7; the D is unclear. The germline CDR1 and CDR2 sequences are LNHDA and SQIVND (reference sequence). V gave up 4 bases and J gave up 4 bases, with 14 bases separating them. This CDR3 contains 14 residues. The CDR3 DNA is TGTGCCAGTAGTACACGACAATCTACTTACGAGCAGTACTTC. This codes for CASSTRQSTYEQYF.

The chain carries TRBV23-1 and TRBJ1-4; D gene ambiguous. TRBV23-1 is sorted into the ORF group, with uncertain function. The CDR3 length is 17 residues. V lost 0 bases and J lost 7, with 18 bases in between. This chain's CDR3 is CASSQSSSGGFCEKLFF. CDR3 coding DNA: TGCGCCAGCAGTCAATCGAGTTCAGGAGGGTTTTGTGAAAAACTGTTTTTT.

The V call is TRBV9, the J call TRBJ1-1, with TRBD1 identical over 9 bases. V lost 3 bases, J lost 5 bases, and 5 bases stayed unmatched. The germline gives CDR1 SGDLS, CDR2 YYNGEE. This CDR3 contains 14 residues. The CDR3 region is CASSAQGARTEAFF. CDR3 DNA sequence: TGTGCCAGCAGCGCACAGGGGGCGCGAACTGAAGCTTTCTTT. The variable domain in full, completed from reference TRBV9 and TRBJ1-1, reads DSGVTQTPKHLITATGQRVTLRCSPRSGDLSVYWYQQSLDQGLQFLIQYYNGEERAKGNILERFSAQQFPDLHSELNLSSLELGDSALYFCASSAQGARTEAFFGQGTRLTVV.

CDR3 DNA: TGTGCCAGCAGCTTAGTGACAGAGAATCAGCCCCAGCATTTT. Translated: CASSLVTENQPQHF. V is TRBV7-8 and J is TRBJ1-5; tentative D call: TRBD1 (5 bases). This CDR3 comprises 14 residues. Trimming left V 1 base short and J 4 bases short, with 8 bases between. The V gene's germline CDR1 is SGHVS and CDR2 FQNEAQ. Full variable domain (missing parts from reference TRBV7-8 and TRBJ1-5): GAGVSQSPRYKVAKRGQDVALRCDPISGHVSLFWYQQALGQGPEFLTYFQNEAQLDKSGLPSDRFFAERPEGSVSTLKIQRTQQEDSAVYLCASSLVTENQPQHFGDGTRLSIL.

The chain joins TRBV4-1 to TRBJ2-2; no clear D gene. Trimming removed 0 bases from V and 6 bases from J, with 8 bases in between. Germline CDR1 MGHRA, CDR2 YSYEKL. The CDR3 runs to 14 residues. The CDR3 DNA sequence: TGCGCCAGCAGCCAAGATAGTCAGGCCGGGGAGCTGTTTTTT. It encodes CASSQDSQAGELFF.

This chain joins TRBV6-2 or TRBV6-3 and TRBJ1-2, with D tentatively TRBD1 (6 bases). The CDR3 length is 13 residues. Per germline, CDR1 MNHEY and CDR2 SVGEGT. Deletions cut 5 bases from V and 8 bases from J, with 15 bases between. The CDR3: CASSGTGRYGYTF. CDR3 DNA: TGTGCCAGCAGTGGTACAGGGCGTTACGGCTACACCTTC.

The gene calls are TRBV11-1 and TRBJ1-4; D remains unclear. The CDR3 has 12 residues. With 5 bases removed from V and 8 bases from J, the gap between germline ends came to 9 bases. From germline, CDR1 is SGHAT and CDR2 FQDESV (reference sequence). CDR3 loop: CASSRAGEKLFF. The DNA of the CDR3 is TGTGCCAGCAGCCGAGCGGGAGAAAAACTGTTTTTT.

The chain is built from TRBV9 and TRBJ2-3, with D possibly TRBD2 on 6 matching bases. CDR3 length: 15 amino acids. Trimming stripped 0 bases from V and 0 bases from J, with 8 bases between. The V gene's germline CDR1 is SGDLS and CDR2 YYNGEE. CDR3: CASSVAGTSTDTQYF. The CDR3 DNA is TGTGCCAGCAGCGTAGCGGGGACTAGCACAGATACGCAGTATTTT.

V is TRBV24-1 and J is TRBJ2-2; tentative D call: TRBD1 (5 bases). The CDR3 totals 15 residues. Trimming shortened V by 3 bases and J by 4 bases, and 11 bases separated the two germline ends. Germline V gives CDR1 KGHDR, CDR2 SFDVKD. The CDR3 protein is CATSDARAPTGELFF. CDR3 bases: TGTGCCACCAGTGATGCCAGGGCGCCCACCGGGGAGCTGTTTTTT.